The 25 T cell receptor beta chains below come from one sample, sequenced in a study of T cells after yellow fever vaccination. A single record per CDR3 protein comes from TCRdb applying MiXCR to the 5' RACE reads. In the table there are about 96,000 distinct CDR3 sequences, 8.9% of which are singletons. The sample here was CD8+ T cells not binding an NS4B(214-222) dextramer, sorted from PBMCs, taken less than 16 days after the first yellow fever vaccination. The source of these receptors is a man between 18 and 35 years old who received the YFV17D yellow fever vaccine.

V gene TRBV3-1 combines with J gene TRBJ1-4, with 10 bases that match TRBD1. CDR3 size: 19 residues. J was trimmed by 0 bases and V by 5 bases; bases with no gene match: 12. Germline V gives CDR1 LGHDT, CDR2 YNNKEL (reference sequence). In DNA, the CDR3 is TGTGCCAGCAGCGGATCCGGGACAGGGGTACAATCAACTAATGAAAAACTGTTTTTT. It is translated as CASSGSGTGVQSTNEKLFF. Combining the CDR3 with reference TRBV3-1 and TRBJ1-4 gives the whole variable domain DTAVSQTPKYLVTQMGNDKSIKCEQNLGHDTMYWYKQDSKKFLKIMFSYNNKELIINETVPNRFSPKSPDKAHLNLHINSLELGDSAVYFCASSGSGTGVQSTNEKLFFGSGTQLSVL.

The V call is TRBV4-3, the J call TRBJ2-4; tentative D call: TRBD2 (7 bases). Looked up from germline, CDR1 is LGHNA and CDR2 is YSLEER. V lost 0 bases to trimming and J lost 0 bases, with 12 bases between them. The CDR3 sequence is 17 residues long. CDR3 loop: CASSQDGGAVAKNIQYF. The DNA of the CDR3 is TGCGCCAGCAGCCAAGATGGGGGGGCAGTAGCCAAAAACATTCAGTACTTC.

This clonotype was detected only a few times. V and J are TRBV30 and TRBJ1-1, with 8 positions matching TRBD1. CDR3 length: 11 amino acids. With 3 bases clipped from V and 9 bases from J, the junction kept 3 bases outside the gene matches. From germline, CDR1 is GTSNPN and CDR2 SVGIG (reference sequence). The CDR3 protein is CAWSGTGQAFF. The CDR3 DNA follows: TGTGCCTGGAGCGGGACAGGTCAAGCTTTCTTT.

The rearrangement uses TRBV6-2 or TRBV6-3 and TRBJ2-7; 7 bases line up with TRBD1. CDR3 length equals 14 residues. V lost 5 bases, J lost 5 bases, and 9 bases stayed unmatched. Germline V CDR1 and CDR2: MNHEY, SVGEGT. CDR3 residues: CASSLPRQGHEQYV. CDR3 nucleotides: TGTGCCAGCAGTCTACCCCGACAGGGCCACGAGCAGTACGTC.

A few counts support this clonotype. CDR3 sequence: CASSNSLAYEQYV. For the CDR3, the DNA is TGTGCCAGCAGTAACAGTCTCGCCTACGAGCAGTACGTC. The chain combines TRBV6-5 with TRBJ2-7; D is unclear. The V end lost 5 bases, the J end lost 2 bases, and 10 bases lay between the germline ends. This CDR3 region has 13 residues. Per germline, CDR1 MNHEY and CDR2 SVGAGI.

CDR3 nucleotides: TGTGCCAGCAGCTTGATGGGGGCCGAGACCCAGTACTTC. Translated: CASSLMGAETQYF. The chain uses TRBV7-2 and TRBJ2-5; D is perhaps TRBD1 (6 bases). This CDR3 is 13 amino acids long. The V gene lost 3 bases and the J gene lost 5 bases, with 10 bases spanning the gap. Germline loops: CDR1 SGHTA, CDR2 FQGNSA. The full variable domain, with the rest looked up from reference TRBV7-2 and TRBJ2-5, is GAGVSQSPSNKVTEKGKDVELRCDPISGHTALYWYRQSLGQGLEFLIYFQGNSAPDKSGLPSDRFSAERTGGSVSTLTIQRTQQEDSAVYLCASSLMGAETQYFGPGTRLLVL.

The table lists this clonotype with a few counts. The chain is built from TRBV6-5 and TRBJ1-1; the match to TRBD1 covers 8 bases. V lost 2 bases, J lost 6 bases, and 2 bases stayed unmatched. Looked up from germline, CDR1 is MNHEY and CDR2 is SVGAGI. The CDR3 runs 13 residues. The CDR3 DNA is TGTGCCAGCAGTTACCAGACAGGGGCTGAAGCTTTCTTT. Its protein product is CASSYQTGAEAFF.

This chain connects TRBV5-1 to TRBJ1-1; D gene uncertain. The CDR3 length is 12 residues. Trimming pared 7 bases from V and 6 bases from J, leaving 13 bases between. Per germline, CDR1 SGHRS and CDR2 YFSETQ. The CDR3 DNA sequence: TGCGCCAGCCCCGTACGGCCTCCTGAAGCTTTCTTT. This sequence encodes CASPVRPPEAFF.

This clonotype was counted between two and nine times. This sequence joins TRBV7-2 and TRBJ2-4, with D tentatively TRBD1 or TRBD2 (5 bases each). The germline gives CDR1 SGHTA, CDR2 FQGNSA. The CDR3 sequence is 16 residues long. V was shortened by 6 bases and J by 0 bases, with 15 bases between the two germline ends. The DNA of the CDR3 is TGTGCCAGCAGAGGGGTGGGAGACCTAGCCAAAAACATTCAGTACTTC. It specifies CASRGVGDLAKNIQYF.

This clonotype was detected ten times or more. The CDR3 loop is CASSQPGQETQYF. DNA of the CDR3: TGTGCCAGCAGCCAGCCAGGTCAAGAGACCCAGTACTTC. This chain uses TRBV5-6 with TRBJ2-5, with no clear D. The germline V gene has CDR1 SGHDT and CDR2 YYEEEE. V was pared by 4 bases and J by 2 bases, with 9 bases between. CDR3 length equals 13 residues.

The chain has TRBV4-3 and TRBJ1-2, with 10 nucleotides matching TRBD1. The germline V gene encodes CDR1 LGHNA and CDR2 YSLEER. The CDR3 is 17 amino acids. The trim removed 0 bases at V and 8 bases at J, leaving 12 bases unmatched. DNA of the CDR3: TGCGCCAGCAGCCAAGATATGGGGACAGGGGAGTCTAAAGGCTACACCTTC. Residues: CASSQDMGTGESKGYTF.

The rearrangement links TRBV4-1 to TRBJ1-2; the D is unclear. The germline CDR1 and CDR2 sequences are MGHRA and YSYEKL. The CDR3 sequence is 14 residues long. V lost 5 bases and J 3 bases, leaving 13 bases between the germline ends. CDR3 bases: TGCGCCAGCAGCGGGTTGGCGACCTACTATGGCTACACCTTC. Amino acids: CASSGLATYYGYTF.

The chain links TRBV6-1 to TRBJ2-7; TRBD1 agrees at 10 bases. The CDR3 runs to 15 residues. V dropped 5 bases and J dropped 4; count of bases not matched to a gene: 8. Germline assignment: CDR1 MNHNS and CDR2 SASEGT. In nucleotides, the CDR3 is TGTGCCAGCAGTCCGGCGGACAGGGGGGATTACGAGCAGTACTTC. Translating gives CASSPADRGDYEQYF.

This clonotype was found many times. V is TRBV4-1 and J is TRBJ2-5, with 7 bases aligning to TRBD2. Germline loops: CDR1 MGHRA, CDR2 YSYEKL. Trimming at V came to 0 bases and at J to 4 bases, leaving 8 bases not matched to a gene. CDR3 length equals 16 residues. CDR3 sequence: CASSQELAAVIETQYF. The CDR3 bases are TGCGCCAGCAGCCAAGAGCTAGCGGCGGTTATAGAGACCCAGTACTTC.

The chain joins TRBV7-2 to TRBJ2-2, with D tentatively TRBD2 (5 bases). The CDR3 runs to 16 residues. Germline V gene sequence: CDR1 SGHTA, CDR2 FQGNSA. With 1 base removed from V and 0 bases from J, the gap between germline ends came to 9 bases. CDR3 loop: CASSLVEGPNTGELFF. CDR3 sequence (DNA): TGTGCCAGCAGCTTAGTTGAGGGTCCGAACACCGGGGAGCTGTTTTTT.

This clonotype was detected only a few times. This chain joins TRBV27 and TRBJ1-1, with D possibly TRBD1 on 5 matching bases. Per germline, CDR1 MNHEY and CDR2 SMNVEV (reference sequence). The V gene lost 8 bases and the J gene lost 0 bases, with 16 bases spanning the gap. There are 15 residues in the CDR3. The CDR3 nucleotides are TGTGCCAGCTCAGCGTGGGGGGGGTTGAACACTGAAGCTTTCTTT. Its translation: CASSAWGGLNTEAFF.

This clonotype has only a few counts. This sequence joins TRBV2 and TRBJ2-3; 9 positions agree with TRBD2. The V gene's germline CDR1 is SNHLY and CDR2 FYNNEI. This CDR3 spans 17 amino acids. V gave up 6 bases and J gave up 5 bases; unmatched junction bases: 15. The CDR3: CASRKYGTSPGGDTQYF. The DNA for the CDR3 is TGTGCCAGCAGAAAGTACGGGACTAGCCCCGGGGGAGATACGCAGTATTTT.

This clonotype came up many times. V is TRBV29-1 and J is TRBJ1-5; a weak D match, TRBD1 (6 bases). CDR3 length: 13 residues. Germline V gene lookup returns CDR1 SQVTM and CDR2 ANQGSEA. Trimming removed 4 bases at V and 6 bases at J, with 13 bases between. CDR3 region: CSVGTGSGQPQHF. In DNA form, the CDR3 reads TGCAGCGTTGGAACAGGGTCTGGTCAGCCCCAGCATTTT.

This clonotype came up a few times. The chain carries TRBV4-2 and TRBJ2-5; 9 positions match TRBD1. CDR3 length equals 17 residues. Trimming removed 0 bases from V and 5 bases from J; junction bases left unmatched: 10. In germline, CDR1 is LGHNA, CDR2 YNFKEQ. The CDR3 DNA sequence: TGTGCCAGCAGCCAAGAAACGGACAGGGGTATCGTGGAGACCCAGTACTTC. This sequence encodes CASSQETDRGIVETQYF.

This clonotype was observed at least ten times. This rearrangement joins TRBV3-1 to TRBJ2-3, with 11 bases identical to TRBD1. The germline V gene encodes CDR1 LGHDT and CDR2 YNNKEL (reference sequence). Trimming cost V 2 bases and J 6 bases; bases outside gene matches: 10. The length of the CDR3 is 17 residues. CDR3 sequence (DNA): TGTGCCAGCAGCCAACACCTCGGGACAGGGGGAGCCGATACGCAGTATTTT. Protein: CASSQHLGTGGADTQYF.

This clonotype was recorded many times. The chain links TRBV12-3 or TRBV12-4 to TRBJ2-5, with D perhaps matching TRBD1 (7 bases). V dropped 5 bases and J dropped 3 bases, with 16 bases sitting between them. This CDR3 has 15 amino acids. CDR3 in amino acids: CASSASGGIKETQYF. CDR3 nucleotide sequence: TGTGCCAGCAGTGCTTCAGGGGGGATTAAAGAGACCCAGTACTTC.

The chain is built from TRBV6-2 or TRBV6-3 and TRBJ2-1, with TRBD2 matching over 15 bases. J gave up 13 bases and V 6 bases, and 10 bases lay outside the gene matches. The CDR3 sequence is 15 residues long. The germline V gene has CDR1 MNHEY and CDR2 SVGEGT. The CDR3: CASRRTSGGGSEQFF. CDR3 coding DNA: TGTGCCAGCAGGAGGACTAGCGGGGGGGGGTCCGAACAGTTCTTC.

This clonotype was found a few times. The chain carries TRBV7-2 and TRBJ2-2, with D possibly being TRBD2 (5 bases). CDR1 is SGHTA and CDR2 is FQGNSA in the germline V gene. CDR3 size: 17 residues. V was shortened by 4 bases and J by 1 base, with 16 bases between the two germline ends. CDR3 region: CASSSPVSAGNTGELFF. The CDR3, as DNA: TGTGCCAGCAGCTCCCCCGTATCCGCGGGGAACACCGGGGAGCTGTTTTTT. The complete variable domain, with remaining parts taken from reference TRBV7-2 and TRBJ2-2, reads GAGVSQSPSNKVTEKGKDVELRCDPISGHTALYWYRQSLGQGLEFLIYFQGNSAPDKSGLPSDRFSAERTGGSVSTLTIQRTQQEDSAVYLCASSSPVSAGNTGELFFGEGSRLTVL.

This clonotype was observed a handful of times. CDR3 in amino acids: CASSQETSGANTGELFF. DNA of the CDR3: TGCGCCAGCAGCCAAGAGACCAGCGGCGCGAACACCGGGGAGCTGTTTTTT. The chain links TRBV4-1 to TRBJ2-2, with D possibly TRBD2 on 5 matching bases. The germline gives CDR1 MGHRA, CDR2 YSYEKL. Trimming pared 0 bases from V and 0 bases from J, leaving 11 bases between. The CDR3 spans 17 residues.

The CDR3 coding sequence is TGTGCCAGCGGGCCGGGAGAAGATAGCAATCAGCCCCAGCATTTT. As protein: CASGPGEDSNQPQHF. The chain links TRBV28 to TRBJ1-5, with no clear D. CDR1 is MDHEN, CDR2 SYDVKM, per germline. V was cut by 8 bases and J by 0 bases, with 14 bases left in between. The length of the CDR3 is 15 residues.